What follows describes a single TCR beta chain. Its antigen is unidentified. 60 Vbeta and 13 Jbeta primers were used in PCR. TCRdb keeps only in-frame clones here, not all; method: immunoSEQ multiplex PCR. This repertoire shows about 140,000 clones, 78% found once; its top ten account for around 3%. The CDR3 covers 16 residues. In germline, CDR1 is SEHNR, CDR2 FQNEAQ (reference sequence). V lost 4 bases and J 0 bases, leaving 12 bases between the germline ends. This sample was taken from a study of cytomegalovirus exposure and HLA in healthy donors. Overall study: A previous analysis identified more than 100 million unique TCR beta sequences derived from roughly 180 million T cells. Study results and caveats: Analysis was carried out at a later point, and it linked a missense DCLRE1C variant to TCR beta V- and J-gene trimming. A later analysis found most CMV-associated TCR beta chains apparently HLA-restricted.

This receptor was obtained from a female donor in good health and CMV-seronegative. V usage is TRBV7-9 and J usage is TRBJ1-4; perhaps TRBD1 as D (6 bases). The specimen was PBMCs. The CDR3 DNA follows: TGTGCCAGCAGCTCGAACAGGGCTGCAACTAATGAAAAACTGTTTTTT. This codes for CASSSNRAATNEKLFF.